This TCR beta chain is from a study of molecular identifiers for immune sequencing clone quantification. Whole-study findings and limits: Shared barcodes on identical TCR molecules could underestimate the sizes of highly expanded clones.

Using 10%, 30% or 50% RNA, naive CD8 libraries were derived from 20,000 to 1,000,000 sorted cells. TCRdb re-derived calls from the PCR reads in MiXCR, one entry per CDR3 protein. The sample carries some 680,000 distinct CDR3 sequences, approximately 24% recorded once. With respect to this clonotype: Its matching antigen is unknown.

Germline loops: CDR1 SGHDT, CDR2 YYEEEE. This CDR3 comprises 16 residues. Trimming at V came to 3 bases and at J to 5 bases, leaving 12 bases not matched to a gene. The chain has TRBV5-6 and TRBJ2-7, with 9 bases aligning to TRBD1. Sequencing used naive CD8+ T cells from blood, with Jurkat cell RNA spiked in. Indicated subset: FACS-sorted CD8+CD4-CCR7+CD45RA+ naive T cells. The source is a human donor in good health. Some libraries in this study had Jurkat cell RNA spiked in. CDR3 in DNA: TGTGCCAGCAGCTGGATGACAGGGGGGGGTTTGCACGAGCAGTACTTC. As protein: CASSWMTGGGLHEQYF.